These T cell receptor beta chains were read from a single sample in a study of blood T cell repertoires in COVID-19. Measured with immunoSEQ multiplex PCR; TCRdb has only the in-frame clones, and not every one. This sample has a few hundred thousand clones, with 70% to 90% found just once. Specimen: PBMCs or T cells enriched from blood (not recorded which). These TCRs come from a young woman who had recovered from COVID-19. CDR3s include the opening cysteine and the closing phenylalanine or tryptophan. Fields, in order: J gene, D gene, V gene, CDR3 protein. D genes are given only for firm matches.

J gene: TRBJ1-5; D gene: -; V gene: TRBV28; CDR3 protein: CASSPGGRRSQPQHF
J gene: TRBJ1-2; D gene: TRBD1; V gene: TRBV7-9; CDR3 protein: CASSHVLPQGAGYGYTF
J gene: TRBJ2-1; D gene: TRBD1; V gene: TRBV7-3; CDR3 protein: CASSNRDRTHNEQFF
J gene: TRBJ1-4; D gene: TRBD1; V gene: TRBV9; CDR3 protein: CASSARQGWDEKLFF
J gene: TRBJ2-7; D gene: -; V gene: TRBV2; CDR3 protein: CASSSSRAEQYF
J gene: TRBJ1-1; D gene: -; V gene: TRBV11-1; CDR3 protein: CASSLAHGTEAFF
J gene: TRBJ1-6; D gene: -; V gene: TRBV6-1; CDR3 protein: CASSVSGWSYNSPLHF
J gene: TRBJ2-3; D gene: -; V gene: TRBV24-1; CDR3 protein: CATSEGSSSTDTQYF
J gene: TRBJ2-2; D gene: -; V gene: TRBV28; CDR3 protein: CASKLGNTGELFF
J gene: TRBJ1-6; D gene: -; V gene: TRBV28; CDR3 protein: CASRRWTNNSPLHF
J gene: TRBJ2-2; D gene: TRBD2; V gene: TRBV3-1/TRBV3-2; CDR3 protein: CASTLAGGRSGELFF
J gene: TRBJ2-3; D gene: TRBD2; V gene: TRBV7-2; CDR3 protein: CASSLVLGTSGGSTDTQYF
J gene: TRBJ1-2; D gene: TRBD1; V gene: TRBV7-9; CDR3 protein: CASSLGGTEGGYGYTF
J gene: TRBJ1-1; D gene: TRBD1; V gene: TRBV4-1; CDR3 protein: CASSQDLNRGLEAFF
J gene: TRBJ1-2; D gene: TRBD1; V gene: TRBV5-4; CDR3 protein: CASSQAGTEYGYTF
J gene: TRBJ2-3; D gene: -; V gene: TRBV10-1; CDR3 protein: CASSAREGTDTQYF
J gene: TRBJ1-1; D gene: -; V gene: TRBV18; CDR3 protein: CASSPTNRAEAFF
J gene: TRBJ1-6; D gene: -; V gene: TRBV19; CDR3 protein: CASMGPGQSPLHF
J gene: TRBJ1-3; D gene: -; V gene: TRBV2; CDR3 protein: CASIGTNSGNTIYF
J gene: TRBJ1-5; D gene: -; V gene: TRBV6-6; CDR3 protein: CASRVSVSGIDQPQHF
J gene: TRBJ1-6; D gene: TRBD1; V gene: TRBV2; CDR3 protein: CASSQRMGQGVTPLHF
J gene: TRBJ1-5; D gene: TRBD1; V gene: TRBV7-8; CDR3 protein: CASSAGQGVLDQPQHF
J gene: TRBJ2-6; D gene: -; V gene: TRBV3-1/TRBV3-2; CDR3 protein: CASSQGSGFVAGANVLTF
J gene: TRBJ2-7; D gene: TRBD1; V gene: TRBV9; CDR3 protein: CASKSPTGGGEEQYF
J gene: TRBJ2-1; D gene: TRBD2; V gene: TRBV4-1; CDR3 protein: CASSPIASGGNYNEQFF
J gene: TRBJ2-5; D gene: TRBD2; V gene: TRBV3-1/TRBV3-2; CDR3 protein: CASSSVAGGRRETQYF
J gene: TRBJ2-7; D gene: -; V gene: TRBV7-2; CDR3 protein: CASSLRRIYEQYF
J gene: TRBJ2-7; D gene: -; V gene: TRBV7-9; CDR3 protein: CASSLVSRSYEQYF
J gene: TRBJ2-3; D gene: TRBD2; V gene: TRBV4-3; CDR3 protein: CASSQDHASGAHTQYF
J gene: TRBJ1-1; D gene: -; V gene: TRBV7-6; CDR3 protein: CASSLGGTATGTEAFF
J gene: TRBJ2-2; D gene: -; V gene: TRBV5-4; CDR3 protein: CASSPGSTGELFF
J gene: TRBJ1-5; D gene: TRBD1; V gene: TRBV28; CDR3 protein: CASSPGQVYQPQHF
J gene: TRBJ1-6; D gene: -; V gene: TRBV11-2; CDR3 protein: CASRANSPLHF
J gene: TRBJ1-1; D gene: TRBD1; V gene: TRBV7-2; CDR3 protein: CASSLGQTGSTEAFF
J gene: TRBJ1-1; D gene: TRBD1; V gene: TRBV14; CDR3 protein: CASSQAPTGNAEAFF
J gene: TRBJ1-5; D gene: -; V gene: TRBV30; CDR3 protein: CAWREGFPGQPQHF
J gene: TRBJ1-2; D gene: TRBD1; V gene: TRBV6-5; CDR3 protein: CASSFQGADGYTF
J gene: TRBJ2-5; D gene: TRBD2; V gene: TRBV11-3; CDR3 protein: CASSTGLAGQETQYF
J gene: TRBJ2-7; D gene: -; V gene: TRBV11-2; CDR3 protein: CASSSLSGPSSYEQYF
J gene: TRBJ2-6; D gene: TRBD2; V gene: TRBV9; CDR3 protein: CASSPSGGAAGANVLTF
J gene: TRBJ1-3; D gene: TRBD1; V gene: TRBV5-1; CDR3 protein: CASSKQGAGNTIYF
J gene: TRBJ2-3; D gene: TRBD1; V gene: TRBV10-1; CDR3 protein: CASSESDRLADTQYF
J gene: TRBJ2-3; D gene: -; V gene: TRBV6-5; CDR3 protein: CASSRGRADTQYF
J gene: TRBJ2-7; D gene: -; V gene: TRBV4-1; CDR3 protein: CASSQPASGEQYF
J gene: TRBJ2-7; D gene: -; V gene: TRBV6-6; CDR3 protein: CASSPPGHLPGTFYEQYF
J gene: TRBJ2-5; D gene: -; V gene: TRBV2; CDR3 protein: CASSALQTGLQETQYF
J gene: TRBJ1-2; D gene: TRBD1; V gene: TRBV28; CDR3 protein: CASNADRETNYGYTF
J gene: TRBJ1-2; D gene: -; V gene: TRBV29-1; CDR3 protein: CSVGKGAGYTF
J gene: TRBJ2-7; D gene: TRBD2; V gene: TRBV2; CDR3 protein: CASLGLAGEYEQYF
J gene: TRBJ2-1; D gene: -; V gene: TRBV6-2/TRBV6-3; CDR3 protein: CASSYSTGSYNEQFF
J gene: TRBJ2-3; D gene: -; V gene: TRBV4-1; CDR3 protein: CASSLPPAGTDTQYF
J gene: TRBJ1-5; D gene: TRBD1; V gene: TRBV13; CDR3 protein: CASSIRQGFQPQHF
J gene: TRBJ2-7; D gene: TRBD2; V gene: TRBV27; CDR3 protein: CARNAGLVVEQYF
J gene: TRBJ1-1; D gene: -; V gene: TRBV23-1; CDR3 protein: CASSHSGRENTEAFF
J gene: TRBJ2-3; D gene: -; V gene: TRBV7-2; CDR3 protein: CASSPGGNTDTQYF
J gene: TRBJ2-7; D gene: -; V gene: TRBV11-2; CDR3 protein: CASSLTASSYEQYF
J gene: TRBJ2-5; D gene: TRBD1; V gene: TRBV11-1; CDR3 protein: CASSNIGPTGVETQYF
J gene: TRBJ2-1; D gene: TRBD2; V gene: TRBV7-8; CDR3 protein: CASSPPWGLSRGNEQFF
J gene: TRBJ2-1; D gene: TRBD2; V gene: TRBV9; CDR3 protein: CASTGLAGGEQFF
J gene: TRBJ2-5; D gene: TRBD1; V gene: TRBV28; CDR3 protein: CASSVRPSTQGAQYF